What follows are 25 T cell receptor beta chains derived from one specimen sequenced in a study of shared clonotypes between healthy human individuals. Some clones are missing from TCRdb's copy, which holds only in-frame ones; the method was immunoSEQ multiplex PCR. Counted here are about 980,000 clones, approximately 80% occurring once; the ten biggest clones make up about 1.5%. The sequenced sample consisted of memory CD4+ T cells sorted from blood. Subset denoted: CD45RA-negative fraction. These receptors were collected from a man younger than 35 in good health.

This clone occurred many times. J is TRBJ2-7 and V is TRBV19; either TRBD1 or TRBD2 may fit D (5 bases each). V was shortened by 4 bases and J by 3 bases, with 10 bases between the two germline ends. The length of the CDR3 is 13 residues. Germline-derived CDR1 and CDR2 are LNHDA and SQIVND (reference sequence). The DNA for the CDR3 is TGTGCCAGTAGTAGGGACGGACGCTACGAGCAGTACTTC. It encodes CASSRDGRYEQYF.

This clone has only one observation. The V call is TRBV5-1, the J call TRBJ2-2; 7 nucleotides agree with TRBD1. J lost 6 bases, V lost 4 bases, and 15 bases had no gene match. CDR1 and CDR2 (germline): SGHRS, YFSETQ. This CDR3 contains 17 residues. The chain's CDR3 is CASSRLTGSRFSGELFF. In DNA form, the CDR3 reads TGCGCCAGCAGCAGGCTGACAGGGTCTCGGTTCTCCGGGGAGCTGTTTTTT.

This clone was seen at least ten times. The chain couples TRBV28 to TRBJ2-7, with unresolved D. CDR1 and CDR2 (germline): MDHEN, SYDVKM. The V gene lost 6 bases and the J gene lost 2 bases, with 8 bases spanning the gap. There are 12 residues in the CDR3. The CDR3 DNA sequence: TGTGCCAGCAGCCCCTCGACCTACGAGCAGTACTTC. Its translation: CASSPSTYEQYF.

This rearrangement joins TRBV11-2 to TRBJ2-3; no clear D. Trimming shortened V by 10 bases and J by 1 base, and 12 bases separated the two germline ends. Germline CDR1 SGHAT, CDR2 FQNNGV. The CDR3 is 13 amino acids. The CDR3 reads CATSRHGTDTQYF. In DNA form, the CDR3 reads TGTGCCACATCCAGGCACGGCACAGATACGCAGTATTTT.

The chain joins TRBV5-1 to TRBJ2-1; maybe TRBD2 (6 bases). Germline lookup yields CDR1 SGHRS and CDR2 YFSETQ. The CDR3 has 15 amino acids. Trimming stripped 4 bases from V and 6 bases from J, with 17 bases between. The CDR3 DNA follows: TGCGCCAGCAGCATCCGGGACTCGTCCCTCAATGAGCAGTTCTTC. Its protein is CASSIRDSSLNEQFF.

V usage is TRBV14 and J usage is TRBJ2-7; D gene uncertain. The germline V gene has CDR1 SGHDN and CDR2 FVKESK. The V end was cut by 3 bases, the J end by 5 bases, with 11 bases between. The CDR3 consists of 13 residues. The CDR3 here is CASSQFWANEQYF. DNA for the CDR3: TGTGCCAGCAGCCAGTTCTGGGCTAACGAGCAGTACTTC.

The chain combines TRBV11-2 with TRBJ2-7; 7 bases fit TRBD1. Germline CDR1 and CDR2: SGHAT and FQNNGV. The CDR3 contains 14 residues. With V trimmed by 5 bases and J by 3 bases, 7 bases remained unmatched. Written as DNA, the CDR3 is TGTGCCAGCAGCAAGACAGGGTTCCTCTACGAGCAGTACTTC. Translation: CASSKTGFLYEQYF.

CDR3 bases: TGTGCCAGCAACGATCGGGTGGACAGAACTAATGAAAAACTGTTTTTT. It encodes CASNDRVDRTNEKLFF. The rearrangement joins TRBV6-6 to TRBJ1-4; a possible D gene is TRBD1 (6 bases). This CDR3 comprises 16 residues. Trimming cost V 7 bases and J 1 base, with 16 bases left between them. The germline V gene has CDR1 MNHNY and CDR2 SVGAGI (reference sequence).

The V and J genes are TRBV5-1 and TRBJ2-3, with 7 bases identical to TRBD2. V gave up 0 bases and J gave up 7 bases; unmatched junction bases: 5. The CDR3 totals 14 residues. The germline V gene has CDR1 SGHRS and CDR2 YFSETQ. DNA of the CDR3: TGCGCCAGCAGCTTGGAGAGCGGGACGAATACGCAGTATTTT. It translates to CASSLESGTNTQYF.

This clone was counted between two and nine times. The genes are TRBV27 and TRBJ1-1; D not resolved. Trimming shortened V by 2 bases and J by 2 bases, and 6 bases separated the two germline ends. The CDR3 contains 13 residues. From germline, CDR1 is MNHEY and CDR2 SMNVEV (reference sequence). CDR3 protein: CASSLRSNTEAFF. CDR3 DNA: TGTGCCAGCAGTTTACGGAGTAACACTGAAGCTTTCTTT.

The rearrangement links TRBV10-2 to TRBJ1-5; tentatively, D is TRBD1 (5 bases). Germline values: CDR1 WSHSY, CDR2 SAAADI. CDR3 size: 14 residues. V lost 2 bases and J 4 bases, leaving 9 bases between the germline ends. The DNA of the CDR3 is TGCGCCAGCAGTGAGGGGGGGACGAATCAGCCCCAGCATTTT. Protein: CASSEGGTNQPQHF.

The rearrangement joins TRBV30 to TRBJ1-6; tentative D call: TRBD1 (5 bases). The CDR3 extends over 14 amino acids. The germline V gene has CDR1 GTSNPN and CDR2 SVGIG (reference sequence). In DNA, the CDR3 is TGTGCATGGGGGGTGAGCTCCTATAATTCACCCCTCCACTTT. This encodes CAWGVSSYNSPLHF.

The rearrangement joins TRBV7-6 to TRBJ2-7, with D possibly TRBD1 on 6 matching bases. This CDR3 spans 13 amino acids. The V end lost 1 base, the J end lost 7 bases, and 11 bases lay between the germline ends. Germline V gene data show CDR1 as SGHVS and CDR2 as FNYEAQ. CDR3 residues: CASSLVDRQEQYF. The CDR3 region has the DNA TGTGCCAGCAGCTTAGTTGACAGGCAAGAGCAGTACTTC.

The chain couples TRBV5-4 to TRBJ1-1; possible D gene TRBD1, 6 bases. Germline CDR1 reads SGHNT; CDR2 reads YYREEE (reference sequence). V lost 1 base, J lost 11 bases, and 9 bases lay in between. CDR3 length: 11 amino acids. Here the CDR3 DNA reads TGTGCCAGCAGCTTGAACGGGGGCGCTTTCTTT. Encoded protein: CASSLNGGAFF. Full variable domain (remainder filled in from reference TRBV5-4 and TRBJ1-1): ETGVTQSPTHLIKTRGQQVTLRCSSQSGHNTVSWYQQALGQGPQFIFQYYREEENGRGNFPPRFSGLQFPNYSSELNVNALELDDSALYLCASSLNGGAFFGQGTRLTVV.

The rearrangement joins TRBV30 to TRBJ1-2; a weak D match, TRBD1 (5 bases). The CDR3 contains 14 residues. Trimming removed 2 bases at V and 8 bases at J, with 18 bases between. The germline V gene encodes CDR1 GTSNPN and CDR2 SVGIG (reference sequence). CDR3 protein: CAWSLPGTFRGYTF. In nucleotides, the CDR3 is TGTGCCTGGAGTTTACCCGGGACCTTTAGAGGCTACACCTTC.

The chain links TRBV6-1 to TRBJ2-7; D possibly corresponds to TRBD1 (6 bases). Germline CDR1 reads MNHNS; CDR2 reads SASEGT. With 4 bases removed from V and 2 bases from J, the gap between germline ends came to 15 bases. The CDR3 totals 15 residues. CDR3 region: CASSVGPQGPYEQYF. CDR3 coding DNA: TGTGCCAGCAGTGTCGGACCTCAGGGGCCCTACGAGCAGTACTTC.

This chain connects TRBV19 to TRBJ1-1; 11 nucleotides align to TRBD1. In germline, CDR1 is LNHDA, CDR2 SQIVND (reference sequence). V lost 4 bases, J lost 6 bases, and 16 bases stayed unmatched. This CDR3 is built from 18 residues. The chain's CDR3 is CASSTAWTGGLRGAEAFF. CDR3 sequence (DNA): TGTGCCAGTAGTACCGCATGGACAGGGGGCTTGAGAGGCGCTGAAGCTTTCTTT.

The J gene is TRBJ1-1, the V gene TRBV19; TRBD1 might be the D (5 bases). V dropped 7 bases and J dropped 7 bases, with 13 bases sitting between them. CDR1 is LNHDA and CDR2 is SQIVND in the germline V gene (reference sequence). The CDR3 sequence is 12 residues long. The CDR3 DNA reads as TGTGCCAGTACCCCCCGGGGGGGTGAAGCTTTCTTT. Translating it yields CASTPRGGEAFF.

In this sample, this clone turned up many times. The chain recombines TRBV5-1 with TRBJ2-2; D gene uncertain. This CDR3 has 15 amino acids. In germline, CDR1 is SGHRS, CDR2 YFSETQ. V shed 0 bases and J shed 2 bases, with 8 bases lying between them. CDR3 loop: CASSLDQINTGELFF. CDR3 nucleotide sequence: TGCGCCAGCAGCTTGGACCAGATAAACACCGGGGAGCTGTTTTTT.

CDR3 protein: CASRGDRSPTYEQYF. CDR3 sequence (DNA): TGTGCCAGCAGGGGGGACCGCTCCCCCACCTACGAGCAGTACTTC. This chain links TRBV2 with TRBJ2-7; D possibly uses TRBD1 or TRBD2 (5 bases each). This CDR3 has 15 amino acids. Per the germline V gene, CDR1 is SNHLY and CDR2 is FYNNEI. Between the trimmed V and J ends, which lost 6 bases and 2 bases, there was a span of 17 bases.

With regard to this clone: The same CDR3 can be traced to other DNA sequences in this sample. The V gene is TRBV28, the J gene TRBJ1-2, with D perhaps matching TRBD1 (5 bases). V was pared by 1 base and J by 5 bases, with 11 bases between. In germline, CDR1 is MDHEN, CDR2 SYDVKM. The CDR3 sequence is 14 residues long. The CDR3 DNA follows: TGTGCCAGCAGTTTATCCGGGACCGCTTATGGCTACACCTTC. Its protein product is CASSLSGTAYGYTF.

This sequence joins TRBV28 and TRBJ2-7; D ambiguous. CDR3 length: 13 amino acids. Trimming took off 6 bases at V and 6 bases at J, with 15 bases between the two ends. Germline CDR1 MDHEN, CDR2 SYDVKM. CDR3 in amino acids: CASSLVVPGEQYF. The CDR3 nucleotides read TGTGCCAGCAGCCTGGTCGTGCCCGGCGAGCAGTACTTC.

The CDR3 loop reads CASSPSPGQANSPLHF. CDR3 DNA: TGTGCCAGCAGCCCTAGCCCGGGACAGGCAAATTCACCCCTCCACTTT. V is TRBV7-2 and J is TRBJ1-6; 8 positions match TRBD1. Germline V gene sequence: CDR1 SGHTA, CDR2 FQGNSA. CDR3 length: 16 amino acids. The trim removed 5 bases at V and 7 bases at J, leaving 10 bases unmatched.

As regards this clone: At one end the junction does not follow the germline gene, possibly because of a read error. The CDR3 sequence: CASSPPLRQGQEGTQYF. CDR3 DNA: TGTGCCAGCTCGCCACCCCTACGACAGGGCCAGGAAGGGACCCAGTACTTC. The chain employs TRBV18 and TRBJ2-5; 7 bases are shared with TRBD1. This CDR3 region has 17 residues. Germline lookup yields CDR1 KGHSH and CDR2 LQKENI. Full variable domain (outside the CDR3, taken from reference TRBV18 and TRBJ2-5): NAGVMQNPRHLVRRRGQEARLRCSPMKGHSHVYWYRQLPEEGLKFMVYLQKENIIDESGMPKERFSAEFPKEGPSILRIQQVVRGDSAAYFCASSPPLRQGQEGTQYFGPGTRLLVL.

This chain uses TRBV28 with TRBJ1-6; D remains unclear. V lost 2 bases to trimming and J lost 0 bases, with 17 bases between them. This CDR3 contains 19 residues. Germline V gives CDR1 MDHEN, CDR2 SYDVKM. The CDR3 DNA reads as TGTGCCAGCAGTTTAGTAGGTGAACCTTTACTCTCCTATAATTCACCCCTCCACTTT. Protein product: CASSLVGEPLLSYNSPLHF.